These T cell receptor beta chains were read from a single sample in a study of Graves' ophthalmopathy and Graves' hyperthyroidism. TCRdb reprocessed the multiplex PCR reads with MiXCR, giving one entry per CDR3 protein. The sample shows roughly 420,000 distinct CDR3 sequences, under 25% of them seen only once. What was sequenced was peripheral blood. The receptors were sampled from a woman younger than 30 with stable Graves' hyperthyroidism. Each CDR3 is given with its conserved first and last residue. A D gene is named only where the DNA matches it firmly. The listing skips clone size in some rows; elsewhere it reads once, few, many or a size class.

d_gene	v_gene	abundance	j_gene	CDR3nt	CDR3aa
.	TRBV30	many	TRBJ2-5	TGTGCCTGGAGTGTAAATAGGGTACAAGAGACCCAGTACTTC	CAWSVNRVQETQYF
.	TRBV6-1	.	TRBJ1-2	TGTGCCAGCAGCCCCCCCGGGTATTACTATGGCTACACCTTC	CASSPPGYYYGYTF
.	TRBV12-3/TRBV12-4	many	TRBJ2-5	TGTGCCAGCAGTTTAGGTCGGGGTTGGCAGAGCAAGAGTACCCAGTACTTC	CASSLGRGWQSKSTQYF
TRBD1	TRBV7-8	many	TRBJ1-5	TGTGCCAGCAGCGGACCGGGACAGGGAGTGCAGCCCCAGCATTTT	CASSGPGQGVQPQHF
TRBD1	TRBV6-5	many	TRBJ1-5	TGTGCCAGCACTCGACAGGGGATGGGCAATCAGCCCCAGCATTTT	CASTRQGMGNQPQHF
TRBD2	TRBV7-2	many	TRBJ2-7	TGTGCCAGCAGCTTTACCGGGACTAGCAGATACGAGCAGTACTTC	CASSFTGTSRYEQYF
.	TRBV12-3/TRBV12-4	many	TRBJ2-5	TGTGCCAGCAACACGGACCTCCAAGAGACCCAGTACTTC	CASNTDLQETQYF
.	TRBV7-2	.	TRBJ2-4	TGTGCCAGCAGCTTTAGTCAGGCCGAAAACATTAAGTACTTC	CASSFSQAENIKYF
TRBD1	TRBV30	many	TRBJ1-2	TGTGCCTGGACCCCCGGGACAGGGGGAAGGAATGGCTACACCTTC	CAWTPGTGGRNGYTF
.	TRBV7-2	many	TRBJ2-5	TGTGCCGGCAGCTTAGCGCGGAAAGGGACGTACTACCAAGAGACCCAGTACTTC	CAGSLARKGTYYQETQYF
.	TRBV30	.	TRBJ2-2	TGTGCCTGGAGGCCTACCTGGGGGGTCAACACCGGGGAGCTGTTTTTT	CAWRPTWGVNTGELFF
.	TRBV30	.	TRBJ1-5	TGTGCCTGGAGTGTTACGCGGGGCAATCAGCCCCAGCATTTT	CAWSVTRGNQPQHF
.	TRBV7-2	many	TRBJ2-5	TGTGCCAGCAGCTTCGGGCAGGGGGAGACCCAGTACTTC	CASSFGQGETQYF
.	TRBV27	many	TRBJ2-5	TGTGCCAGCAGTCCTACCCCCGGACGCTCCCAAGAGACCCAGTACTTC	CASSPTPGRSQETQYF
.	TRBV28	many	TRBJ2-7	TGTGCCAGCAGTGTGCGGGATCAGCAGTACTTC	CASSVRDQQYF
.	TRBV4-2	few	TRBJ1-2	TGTGCCAGCAGCCAAGATGGGACGAGTGCCAACTATGGCTACACCTTC	CASSQDGTSANYGYTF
.	TRBV28	.	TRBJ1-1	TGTGCCAGCAGTTTCGACCCAAACACTGAAGCTTTCTTT	CASSFDPNTEAFF
TRBD1	TRBV19	.	TRBJ1-1	TGTGCCAGTAGTATTACGGGGACAGCGAACACTGAAGCTTTCTTT	CASSITGTANTEAFF
.	TRBV29-1	many	TRBJ2-7	TGCAGCGTTGAAGGTTCCTACGAGCAGTACTTC	CSVEGSYEQYF
TRBD2	TRBV7-9	many	TRBJ2-7	TGTGCCAGCAGCTTTGGGCTAGCGGGACTCGACGAGCAGTACTTC	CASSFGLAGLDEQYF
.	TRBV3-1	many	TRBJ1-1	TGTGCCAGCAGCCAAGGTCCGGGGGCAGATGAAGCTTTCTTT	CASSQGPGADEAFF
TRBD2	TRBV5-1	many	TRBJ2-7	TGCGCCAGCAGCACGCGGGAGGGCCCTGGCGAGCAGTACTTC	CASSTREGPGEQYF
.	TRBV7-2	many	TRBJ1-1	TGTGCCAGCAGCTTACGGGGTGTCAGGGCGAACACTGAAGCTTTCTTT	CASSLRGVRANTEAFF
.	TRBV7-9	many	TRBJ1-2	TGTGCCAGCACCTCCCCCGCTTCCTATGGCTACACCTTC	CASTSPASYGYTF
TRBD1	TRBV4-1	few	TRBJ1-1	TGCGCCAGCAGCCAGACAGGGTTTGTCGAAGCTTTCTTT	CASSQTGFVEAFF
.	TRBV6-1	many	TRBJ2-5	TGTGCCAGCGTGGGCCATTTGGGGGAGACCCAGTACTTC	CASVGHLGETQYF
.	TRBV6-5	many	TRBJ1-5	TGTGCCACACGGGGGGGGAATCAGCCCCAGCATTTT	CATRGGNQPQHF
.	TRBV3-1	many	TRBJ1-2	TGTGCCAGCAGCCAAGTCGGGGAGGAGATTTATGGCTACACCTTC	CASSQVGEEIYGYTF
.	TRBV4-3	.	TRBJ2-7	TGCGCCAGCAGCCAAGACTACAGTACCACCTACGAGCAGTACTTC	CASSQDYSTTYEQYF
TRBD1	TRBV7-9	many	TRBJ2-7	TGTGCCAGCAGCTCCTGGACAGGGGACGGTCCCGAGCAGTACTTC	CASSSWTGDGPEQYF
TRBD2	TRBV6-1	.	TRBJ2-5	TGTGCCAGCAGTCCGGTGGGGGGGTTCCAAGAGACCCAGTACTTC	CASSPVGGFQETQYF
TRBD1	TRBV12-3/TRBV12-4	many	TRBJ1-1	TGTGCCAGCAGACTGACAGGGACAAACACTGAGGCTTTCTTT	CASRLTGTNTEAFF
.	TRBV12-5	many	TRBJ2-7	TGTGCTAGTGGTTGGGTCGCTCTGGGGACTGACTGCGAGCAGTACTTC	CASGWVALGTDCEQYF
.	TRBV28	.	TRBJ2-7	TGTGCCAGCAGTTTCGGCGGACAAACCTACGAGCAGTACTTC	CASSFGGQTYEQYF
TRBD1	TRBV30	many	TRBJ1-2	TGTGCCTGGAGTCCGATATTGCGCGGGACAGAATATGGCTACACCTTC	CAWSPILRGTEYGYTF
.	TRBV6-1	many	TRBJ1-2	TGTGCCAGCAACCCAACAGGGCTGGGGTATGGCTACACCTTC	CASNPTGLGYGYTF
.	TRBV3-1	few	TRBJ2-7	TGTGCCAGCAGCCAAGATAGTCCCAGCGTATCCTACGAGCAGTACTTC	CASSQDSPSVSYEQYF
TRBD1	TRBV24-1	many	TRBJ1-5	TGTGCCACCAGTGATGCTGGACAGGGGAGGCAGCCCCAGCATTTT	CATSDAGQGRQPQHF
TRBD1	TRBV28	many	TRBJ2-7	TGTGCCAGCAGTCCCCGATTAGGGGGCGACGAGCAGTACTTC	CASSPRLGGDEQYF
.	TRBV6-2/TRBV6-3	.	TRBJ2-6	TGTGCCAGCAGTTTATACCAAAGCGGGGCCAACGTCCTGACTTTC	CASSLYQSGANVLTF
.	TRBV15	many	TRBJ1-2	TGTGCCACCAGCAGAAAGATTCAATATGGCTACACCTTC	CATSRKIQYGYTF
.	TRBV6-2/TRBV6-3	many	TRBJ2-4	TGTGCCAGCAAGATGGGGCAGCTCGGGGACATTCAGTACTTC	CASKMGQLGDIQYF
.	TRBV12-3/TRBV12-4	many	TRBJ2-7	TGTGCCAGCAGTTTATCTGGCGGGACGGTGAGGGAGCAGTACTTC	CASSLSGGTVREQYF
TRBD2	TRBV9	many	TRBJ2-7	TGTGCCAGCAGCATCGGACTAGCGGGAGGCGAGCAGTACTTC	CASSIGLAGGEQYF
.	TRBV12-3/TRBV12-4	many	TRBJ2-5	TGTGCCAGCAGCCCATGGGCCCAAGAGTACGCTCAGTACTTC	CASSPWAQEYAQYF
.	TRBV24-1	.	TRBJ2-3	TGTGCCACCAGTGATTGGCTGTCAACTAGCACAGATACGCAGTATTTT	CATSDWLSTSTDTQYF